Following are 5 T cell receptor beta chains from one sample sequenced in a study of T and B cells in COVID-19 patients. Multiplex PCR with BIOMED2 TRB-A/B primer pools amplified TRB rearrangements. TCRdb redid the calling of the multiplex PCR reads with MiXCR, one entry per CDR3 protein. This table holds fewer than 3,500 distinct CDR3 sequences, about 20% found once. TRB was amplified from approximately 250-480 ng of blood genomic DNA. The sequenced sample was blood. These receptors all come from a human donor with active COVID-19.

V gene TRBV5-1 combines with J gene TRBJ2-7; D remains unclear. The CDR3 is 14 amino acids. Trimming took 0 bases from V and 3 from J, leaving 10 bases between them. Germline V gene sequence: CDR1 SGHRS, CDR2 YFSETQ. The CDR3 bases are TGCGCCAGCAGCTTGGCCTCCCGAAACTACGAGCAGTACTTC. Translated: CASSLASRNYEQYF.

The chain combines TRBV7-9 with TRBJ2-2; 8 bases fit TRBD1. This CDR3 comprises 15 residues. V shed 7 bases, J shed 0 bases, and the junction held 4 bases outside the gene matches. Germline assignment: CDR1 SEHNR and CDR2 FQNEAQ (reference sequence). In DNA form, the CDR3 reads TGTGCCAGCAACCAGGGGGCGCCGAACACCGGGGAGCTGTTTTTT. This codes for CASNQGAPNTGELFF.

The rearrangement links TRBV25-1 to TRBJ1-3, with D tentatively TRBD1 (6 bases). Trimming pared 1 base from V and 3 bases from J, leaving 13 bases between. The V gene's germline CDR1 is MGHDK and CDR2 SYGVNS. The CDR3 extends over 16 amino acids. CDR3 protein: CASSESGTKFGNTIYF. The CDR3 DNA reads TGTGCCAGCAGTGAATCCGGGACAAAGTTTGGAAACACCATATATTTT.

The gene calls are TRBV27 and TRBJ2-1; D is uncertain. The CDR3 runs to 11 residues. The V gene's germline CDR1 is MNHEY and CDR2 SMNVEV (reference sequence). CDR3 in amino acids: CVSSLRGEQFF. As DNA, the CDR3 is TGTGTTAGCAGCCTGCGAGGCGAGCAGTTCTTC.

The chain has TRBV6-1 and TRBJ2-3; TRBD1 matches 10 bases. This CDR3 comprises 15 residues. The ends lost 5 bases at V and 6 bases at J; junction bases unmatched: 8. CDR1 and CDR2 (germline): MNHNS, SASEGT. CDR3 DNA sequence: TGTGCCAGCAGTTCTCGACAGGGGGCGAAGGATACGCAGTATTTT. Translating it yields CASSSRQGAKDTQYF.